The 27 T cell receptor beta chains in this list originate from one sample, sequenced in a study of cytomegalovirus exposure and HLA in healthy donors. 60 Vbeta and 13 Jbeta primers were used in PCR. Profiled with immunoSEQ multiplex PCR; TCRdb holds only in-frame clones, not every one. The data hold hundreds of thousands of clones, with almost 80% observed a single time. Sequencing used PBMCs. The receptors stem from a male donor in good health and CMV-seronegative.

The chain recombines TRBV30 with TRBJ1-2; possible D gene TRBD1, 6 bases. The CDR3 spans 13 residues. CDR1 is GTSNPN, CDR2 SVGIG, per germline (reference sequence). The ends were cut back, 2 bases at V and 3 bases at J, with 10 bases in the middle. This CDR3 is CAWSPGQYYGYTF. The CDR3 region has the DNA TGTGCCTGGAGTCCTGGACAGTACTATGGCTACACCTTC.

The CDR3 protein is CASSSQGFTGELFF. The CDR3 region has the DNA TGTGCCAGTAGTTCCCAGGGATTCACCGGGGAGCTGTTTTTT. The chain is built from TRBV19 and TRBJ2-2; D perhaps matches TRBD1 (5 bases). The CDR3 extends over 14 amino acids. The germline V and J ends were trimmed by 5 bases and 4 bases, with 11 bases remaining between them. Per the germline V gene, CDR1 is LNHDA and CDR2 is SQIVND (reference sequence).

The V gene is TRBV4-1, the J gene TRBJ2-1; TRBD1 aligns across 8 bases. V lost 0 bases and J lost 14; bases outside the gene matches: 3. Germline V gene lookup returns CDR1 MGHRA and CDR2 YSYEKL. This CDR3 is built from 12 residues. The CDR3 sequence is CASSQDDRGEFF. The CDR3 DNA is TGCGCCAGCAGCCAAGATGACAGGGGTGAGTTCTTC.

The CDR3 loop reads CASSVLVNSPLHF. In DNA form, the CDR3 reads TGTGCCAGCAGCGTCCTAGTTAATTCACCCCTCCACTTT. The chain recombines TRBV9 with TRBJ1-6; D gene uncertain. The CDR3 has 13 residues. CDR1 SGDLS and CDR2 YYNGEE come from the germline V gene. Trimming shortened V by 2 bases and J by 6 bases, and 6 bases separated the two germline ends.

This clone has a handful of counts. The chain links TRBV14 to TRBJ2-3; no reliable D call. Germline assignment: CDR1 SGHDN and CDR2 FVKESK. Trimming took 0 bases from V and 0 from J, leaving 7 bases between them. The CDR3 has 15 amino acids. CDR3 nucleotides: TGTGCCAGCAGCCAAGAGGGCCTGAGCACAGATACGCAGTATTTT. Translation: CASSQEGLSTDTQYF.

This chain uses TRBV28 with TRBJ2-2; 8 bases fit TRBD1. CDR3 length equals 14 residues. The V gene's germline CDR1 is MDHEN and CDR2 SYDVKM. The ends lost 8 bases at V and 6 bases at J; junction bases unmatched: 8. CDR3 sequence (DNA): TGTGCCAGCCTTACCCAGGGGGCGGCCGGGGAGCTGTTTTTT. It translates to CASLTQGAAGELFF.

The V and J genes are TRBV10-2 and TRBJ2-7; 8 nucleotides match TRBD2. Germline CDR1 WSHSY, CDR2 SAAADI. The length of the CDR3 is 14 residues. The junction had 10 bases not matched to a gene; V was cut back by 8 bases and J by 4 bases. The CDR3 region is CASFAAAGGYEQYF. For the CDR3, the DNA is TGCGCCAGCTTCGCCGCGGCGGGAGGATACGAGCAGTACTTC.

The chain recombines TRBV2 with TRBJ1-3; 9 bases agree with TRBD1. V lost 10 bases, J lost 8 bases, and 9 bases stayed unmatched. The CDR3 spans 13 residues. Germline values: CDR1 SNHLY, CDR2 FYNNEI. This CDR3 is CATNRDREDTIYF. The CDR3 nucleotides read TGTGCCACAAACCGGGACAGGGAGGACACCATATATTTT.

The genes are TRBV7-9 and TRBJ2-7, with 13 bases aligning to TRBD2. The V and J ends lost 11 bases and 5 bases, in that order; junction bases with no gene match: 6. Per the germline V gene, CDR1 is SEHNR and CDR2 is FQNEAQ (reference sequence). The CDR3 covers 13 residues. The CDR3 loop reads CAGGTSGNHEQYF. CDR3 DNA sequence: TGTGCCGGGGGGACTAGCGGGAACCACGAGCAGTACTTC.

The rearrangement uses TRBV2 and TRBJ1-2; D not resolved. Germline values: CDR1 SNHLY, CDR2 FYNNEI. Trimming took 0 bases from V and 3 from J, leaving 11 bases between them. CDR3 size: 15 residues. The CDR3 nucleotides are TGTGCCAGCAGTGAAGCTGGGCCAACCGACTATGGCTACACCTTC. Translating it yields CASSEAGPTDYGYTF.

The chain uses TRBV5-1 and TRBJ1-1, with 9 bases fitting TRBD1. The ends lost 5 bases at V and 6 bases at J; junction bases unmatched: 14. The CDR3 consists of 16 residues. Germline loops: CDR1 SGHRS, CDR2 YFSETQ. CDR3 amino acids: CASSLVPGTGTAEAFF. CDR3 DNA: TGCGCCAGCAGTCTTGTTCCTGGGACAGGGACAGCTGAAGCTTTCTTT.

This sequence joins TRBV9 and TRBJ2-1, with 9 bases lining up with TRBD2. Germline values: CDR1 SGDLS, CDR2 YYNGEE. V shed 4 bases and J 6 bases; nucleotides not matched to a gene: 8. The CDR3 runs 15 residues. In nucleotides, the CDR3 is TGTGCCAGCAGCACTGATCGGCGGGGGGGCAATGAGCAGTTCTTC. It codes for CASSTDRRGGNEQFF.

This clone was observed a handful of times. The chain joins TRBV5-5 to TRBJ2-3; TRBD1 matches 9 bases. The CDR3 sequence is 19 residues long. Germline CDR1 SGHKS, CDR2 YYEKEE (reference sequence). V trimming: 4 bases; J trimming: 0 bases; junction bases outside the gene matches: 15. Here the CDR3 reads CASSGSQGAMGPSTDTQYF. The DNA for the CDR3 is TGTGCCAGCAGCGGCTCACAGGGGGCGATGGGTCCTAGCACAGATACGCAGTATTTT.

V is TRBV27 and J is TRBJ1-5; D unresolved. Deletions cut 6 bases from V and 1 base from J, with 10 bases between. The CDR3 has 14 amino acids. Germline CDR1 reads MNHEY; CDR2 reads SMNVEV (reference sequence). CDR3 DNA sequence: TGTGCCAGCAGCCGGGGAAAGAGCAATCAGCCCCAGCATTTT. It codes for CASSRGKSNQPQHF.

The V call is TRBV19, the J call TRBJ1-5, with 7 bases matching TRBD1. V trimming: 5 bases; J trimming: 5 bases; junction bases outside the gene matches: 3. CDR1 is LNHDA, CDR2 SQIVND, per germline (reference sequence). CDR3 length: 13 residues. This chain's CDR3 is CASSRDSDQPQHF. CDR3 in DNA: TGTGCCAGTAGTCGGGACAGCGATCAGCCCCAGCATTTT.

The table lists this clone with a few counts. The chain links TRBV29-1 to TRBJ1-1, with a tentative D call TRBD1 (6 bases). There are 14 residues in the CDR3. The V end was cut by 7 bases, the J end by 1 base, with 16 bases between. Germline CDR1 SQVTM, CDR2 ANQGSEA. CDR3 in DNA: TGCAGCGCCCGCCGGGACACCCCGAACACTGAAGCTTTCTTT. This codes for CSARRDTPNTEAFF.

The J gene is TRBJ2-4, the V gene TRBV4-1, with D perhaps TRBD1 (6 bases). CDR3 length: 16 residues. Germline V gives CDR1 MGHRA, CDR2 YSYEKL. The V end lost 5 bases, the J end lost 0 bases, and 14 bases lay between the germline ends. CDR3 coding DNA: TGCGCCAGCAGCTATGACAGGTCACTAGCCAAAAACATTCAGTACTTC. Amino acids: CASSYDRSLAKNIQYF.

V gene TRBV10-3 combines with J gene TRBJ2-1; no clear D. Germline assignment: CDR1 ENHRY and CDR2 SYGVKD. This CDR3 has 11 amino acids. V was clipped by 10 bases and J by 6 bases, with 10 bases between them. The CDR3 reads CATQLSNEQFF. The CDR3 bases are TGTGCCACCCAATTGTCCAATGAGCAGTTCTTC.

The CDR3 region has the DNA TGTGCCGGAGGGACAGGGACAGATACGCAGTATTTT. Amino acid sequence: CAGGTGTDTQYF. The chain carries TRBV6-1 and TRBJ2-3, with 9 bases that match TRBD1. Trimming cost V 11 bases and J 3 bases; bases outside gene matches: 3. This CDR3 region has 12 residues. Germline V CDR1 and CDR2: MNHNS, SASEGT.

V usage is TRBV14 and J usage is TRBJ1-6, with 8 bases identical to TRBD1. In germline, CDR1 is SGHDN, CDR2 FVKESK. The CDR3 contains 16 residues. The V segment lost 2 bases and the J segment 8 bases; nucleotides outside the gene matches: 8. This chain's CDR3 is CASSQIRGRLDSPLHF. The CDR3 region has the DNA TGTGCCAGCAGCCAAATCAGGGGGCGCCTGGATTCACCCCTCCACTTT.

The chain employs TRBV27 and TRBJ2-7, with TRBD1 matching 9 bases. Germline V gene data show CDR1 as MNHEY and CDR2 as SMNVEV (reference sequence). CDR3 length: 14 residues. J lost 9 bases, V lost 6 bases, and 12 bases had no gene match. CDR3 in DNA: TGTGCCAGCAGGAAACCGGGACAGGGATGGGGGCAGTACTTC. Encoded protein: CASRKPGQGWGQYF.

V gene TRBV29-1 combines with J gene TRBJ2-1; 9 bases map to TRBD1. The CDR3 is made up of 14 amino acids. Losses at the gene ends were 6 bases for V and 3 bases for J; bases not matched to a gene: 6. Looked up from germline, CDR1 is SQVTM and CDR2 is ANQGSEA. CDR3: CSVRAGQGYNEQFF. The CDR3 DNA reads TGCAGCGTCCGTGCGGGACAGGGCTACAATGAGCAGTTCTTC.

In DNA, the CDR3 is TGTGCCAGCGCCTTTTTGAGGAGCGGGAGGGATGAGCAGTTCTTC. This sequence encodes CASAFLRSGRDEQFF. The V and J genes are TRBV6-5 and TRBJ2-1; 10 nucleotides agree with TRBD2. After removal of 8 bases from V and 8 bases from J, the junction contained 12 bases not matched to a gene. The CDR3 has 15 residues. The germline V gene has CDR1 MNHEY and CDR2 SVGAGI.

The chain is built from TRBV19 and TRBJ2-7, with 7 bases fitting TRBD1. After removal of 5 bases from V and 2 bases from J, the junction contained 6 bases not matched to a gene. CDR3 size: 14 residues. CDR1 is LNHDA and CDR2 is SQIVND in the germline V gene (reference sequence). The CDR3 sequence is CASSPWTGTYEQYF. CDR3 DNA sequence: TGTGCCAGTAGTCCTTGGACAGGAACCTACGAGCAGTACTTC.

The chain uses TRBV10-3 and TRBJ2-5; 12 bases are a match to TRBD1. The CDR3 runs to 17 residues. CDR1 ENHRY and CDR2 SYGVKD come from the germline V gene. After removal of 6 bases from V and 2 bases from J, the junction contained 10 bases not matched to a gene. This chain's CDR3 is CAISRRGTGGGQETQYF. The DNA of the CDR3 is TGTGCCATCAGCCGACGGGGGACAGGGGGCGGACAAGAGACCCAGTACTTC.

The rearrangement links TRBV6-1 to TRBJ1-5; D is unresolved. The V end lost 2 bases, the J end lost 2 bases, and 13 bases lay between the germline ends. CDR3 length: 16 amino acids. Germline loops: CDR1 MNHNS, CDR2 SASEGT. CDR3 bases: TGTGCCAGCAGTGAACCAAACGGTCCGCGCAATCAGCCCCAGCATTTT. Protein sequence: CASSEPNGPRNQPQHF.

CDR3 protein: CASSIGTGLTEAFF. The CDR3 region has the DNA TGTGCCAGTAGTATAGGTACAGGGCTCACTGAAGCTTTCTTT. The rearrangement joins TRBV19 to TRBJ1-1, with a weak D call TRBD1 (6 bases). In germline, CDR1 is LNHDA, CDR2 SQIVND (reference sequence). The CDR3 is made up of 14 amino acids. V was clipped by 1 base and J by 4 bases, with 10 bases between them.